The 30 T cell receptor beta chains given below trace back to one sample, sequenced in a study of shared clonotypes between healthy human individuals. Profiled with immunoSEQ multiplex PCR; TCRdb holds only in-frame clones, not every one. Of over a million clones detected, approximately 97% appear once; the ten largest clones hold roughly 1.2%. The sample comprised naive CD4+ T cells sorted from blood. Subset: CD45RA+ positively selected. These receptor sequences come from a man aged 25 to 40 in good health.

The chain recombines TRBV10-3 with TRBJ1-3; a weak D match, TRBD1 (5 bases). Germline loops: CDR1 ENHRY, CDR2 SYGVKD. Trimming pared 3 bases from V and 2 bases from J, leaving 14 bases between. The CDR3 extends over 16 amino acids. CDR3 protein: CAISDRTTEPGNTIYF. DNA of the CDR3: TGTGCCATCAGTGACAGGACGACAGAACCTGGAAACACCATATATTTT.

The rearrangement uses TRBV6-6 and TRBJ2-7; D gene unclear. Germline CDR1 is MNHNY and CDR2 is SVGAGI (reference sequence). The length of the CDR3 is 13 residues. The ends were cut back, 6 bases at V and 4 bases at J, with 13 bases in the middle. CDR3 amino acids: CASSSGRNYEQYF. DNA for the CDR3: TGTGCCAGCAGCTCCGGACGGAATTACGAGCAGTACTTC.

With regard to this clone: Other DNA sequences from this sample encode an identical CDR3 as well. This chain links TRBV5-1 with TRBJ1-1; no clear D gene. This CDR3 comprises 13 residues. Germline-derived CDR1 and CDR2 are SGHRS and YFSETQ. The V gene lost 4 bases and the J gene lost 1 base, with 8 bases spanning the gap. The CDR3 sequence: CASSAGGNTEAFF. CDR3 in DNA: TGCGCCAGCAGCGCGGGCGGGAACACTGAAGCTTTCTTT.

The chain combines TRBV27 with TRBJ2-2, with TRBD1 as a possible D gene (5 bases). V shed 2 bases and J shed 0 bases, with 10 bases lying between them. The CDR3 runs to 16 residues. From germline, CDR1 is MNHEY and CDR2 SMNVEV (reference sequence). CDR3 coding DNA: TGTGCCAGCAGTTTAATGGCAGGGACGAACACCGGGGAGCTGTTTTTT. It translates to CASSLMAGTNTGELFF.

This clone was counted a single time. The CDR3 loop reads CASRHDRAVDNEQFF. CDR3 coding DNA: TGTGCCAGCAGACACGACAGGGCCGTCGACAATGAGCAGTTCTTC. The chain is built from TRBV7-9 and TRBJ2-1; 7 bases are a match to TRBD1. Unmatched junction bases numbered 10, after V lost 6 bases and J lost 5 bases. Germline loops: CDR1 SEHNR, CDR2 FQNEAQ (reference sequence). This CDR3 is 15 amino acids long.

The V gene is TRBV29-1, the J gene TRBJ2-1, with TRBD2 matching 16 bases. V lost 6 bases to trimming and J lost 7 bases; unmatched junction nucleotides: 9. Germline V CDR1 and CDR2: SQVTM, ANQGSEA. The CDR3 loop spans 16 amino acids. In DNA form, the CDR3 reads TGCAGCGTAAAACGGGGACTAGCGGGAGGGGCGAATGAGCAGTTCTTC. Protein sequence: CSVKRGLAGGANEQFF.

This sequence joins TRBV11-3 and TRBJ1-1; D might be TRBD1 (5 bases). From germline, CDR1 is SGHNT and CDR2 YENEEA. V lost 6 bases and J lost 0, with 26 bases in between. This CDR3 has 19 amino acids. CDR3 nucleotides: TGTGCCAGCAGGGTGATGGGGGTAGGGGCCAAGCAGATGAACACTGAAGCTTTCTTT. This codes for CASRVMGVGAKQMNTEAFF.

The chain joins TRBV19 to TRBJ1-5; D call uncertain. This CDR3 has 12 amino acids. V was clipped by 4 bases and J by 5 bases, with 6 bases between them. CDR1 LNHDA and CDR2 SQIVND come from the germline V gene (reference sequence). CDR3 DNA sequence: TGTGCCAGTAGTAAGGACTATCAGCCCCAGCATTTT. Translation: CASSKDYQPQHF.

This sequence joins TRBV7-2 and TRBJ1-4, with TRBD1 matching over 8 bases. The V and J ends lost 5 bases and 8 bases, in that order; junction bases with no gene match: 10. Germline lookup yields CDR1 SGHTA and CDR2 FQGNSA. CDR3 length: 15 residues. The chain's CDR3 is CASSSRTGWEEKLFF. The CDR3, as DNA: TGTGCCAGCAGCAGCCGGACAGGGTGGGAAGAAAAACTGTTTTTT. The full variable domain, completed using reference TRBV7-2 and TRBJ1-4, is GAGVSQSPSNKVTEKGKDVELRCDPISGHTALYWYRQSLGQGLEFLIYFQGNSAPDKSGLPSDRFSAERTGGSVSTLTIQRTQQEDSAVYLCASSSRTGWEEKLFFGSGTQLSVL.

This chain uses TRBV5-1 with TRBJ2-1, with 12 bases matching TRBD2. CDR3 length: 16 amino acids. The junction had 7 bases not matched to a gene; V was cut back by 4 bases and J by 5 bases. Germline lookup yields CDR1 SGHRS and CDR2 YFSETQ. The CDR3 DNA is TGCGCCAGCAGCCAGACTAGCGGGAGTTATAACAATGAGCAGTTCTTC. This encodes CASSQTSGSYNNEQFF. The full variable domain, its missing parts supplied by reference TRBV5-1 and TRBJ2-1, is KAGVTQTPRYLIKTRGQQVTLSCSPISGHRSVSWYQQTPGQGLQFLFEYFSETQRNKGNFPGRFSGRQFSNSRSEMNVSTLELGDSALYLCASSQTSGSYNNEQFFGPGTRLTVL.

The genes are TRBV6-1 and TRBJ1-5; 7 bases fit TRBD1. From germline, CDR1 is MNHNS and CDR2 SASEGT. V dropped 7 bases and J dropped 4; count of bases not matched to a gene: 7. The CDR3 contains 14 residues. CDR3 DNA sequence: TGTGCCAGCATCCAAGCAGGGGGAAATCAGCCCCAGCATTTT. Translated: CASIQAGGNQPQHF.

In the case of this clone: Within the sample, other DNA sequences also encode this same CDR3. The chain combines TRBV7-9 with TRBJ2-5, with 7 bases lining up with TRBD1. Germline V gene sequence: CDR1 SEHNR, CDR2 FQNEAQ (reference sequence). CDR3 length equals 12 residues. After removal of 5 bases from V and 4 bases from J, the junction contained 1 base not matched to a gene. This chain's CDR3 is CASSRQGETQYF. The DNA for the CDR3 is TGTGCCAGCAGCCGACAGGGAGAGACCCAGTACTTC.

The J gene is TRBJ1-1, the V gene TRBV6-5; D is unresolved. This CDR3 region has 15 residues. V lost 8 bases and J lost 10, with 26 bases in between. Germline CDR1 is MNHEY and CDR2 is SVGAGI. Here the CDR3 reads CASCAMGVHHPGAFF. The CDR3 bases are TGTGCCAGCTGTGCCATGGGAGTCCACCATCCCGGAGCTTTCTTT.

V is TRBV19 and J is TRBJ2-7; tentative D call: TRBD2 (6 bases). The CDR3 runs 14 residues. In germline, CDR1 is LNHDA, CDR2 SQIVND (reference sequence). Trimming removed 6 bases from V and 2 bases from J, with 14 bases in between. CDR3 in DNA: TGTGCCAGTAGGGGAGGTGCGGGTCCCTACGAGCAGTACTTC. Translating gives CASRGGAGPYEQYF.

The V and J genes are TRBV29-1 and TRBJ2-2; a possible D gene is TRBD1 (6 bases). In germline, CDR1 is SQVTM, CDR2 ANQGSEA. This CDR3 comprises 13 residues. Between the trimmed V and J ends, which lost 5 bases and 6 bases, there was a span of 13 bases. CDR3 nucleotide sequence: TGCAGCGTTCAAAGAGGGGGACCCGGGGAGCTGTTTTTT. It encodes CSVQRGGPGELFF.

The genes are TRBV28 and TRBJ2-7; 14 bases are shared with TRBD2. This CDR3 spans 16 amino acids. V dropped 6 bases and J dropped 2; count of bases not matched to a gene: 6. In germline, CDR1 is MDHEN, CDR2 SYDVKM. The CDR3 loop is CASSEPGLAGAYEQYF. The CDR3 nucleotides read TGTGCCAGCAGCGAGCCGGGACTAGCGGGGGCCTACGAGCAGTACTTC.

The V and J genes are TRBV28 and TRBJ1-2; D ambiguous. The CDR3 is 12 residues long. Trimming removed 4 bases at V and 8 bases at J, with 11 bases between. The germline CDR1 and CDR2 sequences are MDHEN and SYDVKM. CDR3 protein: CASSSVERGYTF. The CDR3 nucleotides read TGTGCCAGCAGTTCGGTGGAGCGGGGCTACACCTTC.

This clone was recorded only once. The chain uses TRBV11-2 and TRBJ2-5, with 9 bases that match TRBD1. Per germline, CDR1 SGHAT and CDR2 FQNNGV. CDR3 length: 14 residues. J lost 4 bases, V lost 6 bases, and 6 bases had no gene match. DNA of the CDR3: TGTGCCAGCAGTTATACGACAGGGGGAGAGACCCAGTACTTC. It yields the protein CASSYTTGGETQYF.

This chain uses TRBV10-3 with TRBJ2-7; no reliable D call. Germline V CDR1 and CDR2: ENHRY, SYGVKD. The CDR3 runs 14 residues. V was shortened by 10 bases and J by 6 bases, with 22 bases between the two germline ends. CDR3 bases: TGTGCCACCGAGCCCACGGGCTTGCTCGTCGAGCAGTACTTC. It encodes CATEPTGLLVEQYF.

V gene TRBV28 combines with J gene TRBJ1-1; perhaps TRBD1 as D (6 bases). Germline values: CDR1 MDHEN, CDR2 SYDVKM. The V end lost 2 bases, the J end lost 4 bases, and 8 bases lay between the germline ends. There are 13 residues in the CDR3. Here the CDR3 reads CASSLQGITEAFF. The DNA for the CDR3 is TGTGCCAGCAGTTTACAGGGGATCACTGAAGCTTTCTTT.

The rearrangement links TRBV2 to TRBJ2-1; 7 positions match TRBD1. The germline V gene has CDR1 SNHLY and CDR2 FYNNEI. The CDR3 contains 12 residues. Trimming removed 11 bases from V and 3 bases from J; junction bases left unmatched: 4. The CDR3 nucleotides are TGTGCCGGACGGGACAGCTACAATGAGCAGTTCTTC. Translating gives CAGRDSYNEQFF. Combining the CDR3 with reference TRBV2 and TRBJ2-1 gives the whole variable domain EPEVTQTPSHQVTQMGQEVILRCVPISNHLYFYWYRQILGQKVEFLVSFYNNEISEKSEIFDDQFSVERPDGSNFTLKIRSTKLEDSAMYFCAGRDSYNEQFFGPGTRLTVL.

This sequence joins TRBV28 and TRBJ2-2; unclear D gene. The CDR3 covers 16 residues. Between the trimmed V and J ends, which lost 5 bases and 0 bases, there was a span of 13 bases. Germline assignment: CDR1 MDHEN and CDR2 SYDVKM. The CDR3 protein is CASSQFKGTNTGELFF. DNA of the CDR3: TGTGCCAGCAGTCAATTTAAGGGTACGAACACCGGGGAGCTGTTTTTT.

The CDR3 protein is CASRETTNYGYTF. As DNA, the CDR3 is TGCGCCAGCAGAGAAACAACTAACTATGGCTACACCTTC. The chain is built from TRBV10-2 and TRBJ1-2; D gene ambiguous. The V end lost 6 bases, the J end lost 0 bases, and 8 bases lay between the germline ends. The CDR3 is 13 amino acids. Per the germline V gene, CDR1 is WSHSY and CDR2 is SAAADI.

In DNA form, the CDR3 reads TGTGCCAGCTCACTCGACAGGGGGAAAGATACGCAGTATTTT. It is translated as CASSLDRGKDTQYF. The V gene is TRBV18, the J gene TRBJ2-3, with 9 bases fitting TRBD1. CDR1 and CDR2 from the germline V gene are KGHSH and LQKENI. The CDR3 runs to 14 residues. V was pared by 4 bases and J by 5 bases, with 4 bases of the junction left unmatched.

This chain uses TRBV5-1 with TRBJ1-2, with a possible D match to TRBD1 (6 bases). Germline V CDR1 and CDR2: SGHRS, YFSETQ. V dropped 4 bases and J dropped 0 bases, with 16 bases sitting between them. CDR3 length equals 16 residues. For the CDR3, the DNA is TGCGCCAGCAGCCCTGAAGGACAGCGAACTAACTATGGCTACACCTTC. It specifies CASSPEGQRTNYGYTF.

The chain combines TRBV7-2 with TRBJ2-5; TRBD1 matches at 9 bases. The CDR3 is 15 amino acids. The ends lost 1 base at V and 3 bases at J; junction bases unmatched: 3. In germline, CDR1 is SGHTA, CDR2 FQGNSA. CDR3 in DNA: TGTGCCAGCAGCTTAGAGGGACAGGGTAAAGAGACCCAGTACTTC. This translates into CASSLEGQGKETQYF. The whole variable domain, remainder taken from reference TRBV7-2 and TRBJ2-5, is GAGVSQSPSNKVTEKGKDVELRCDPISGHTALYWYRQSLGQGLEFLIYFQGNSAPDKSGLPSDRFSAERTGGSVSTLTIQRTQQEDSAVYLCASSLEGQGKETQYFGPGTRLLVL.

V gene TRBV7-2 combines with J gene TRBJ2-1, with D perhaps being TRBD1 or TRBD2 (5 bases each). There are 14 residues in the CDR3. With 5 bases removed from V and 5 bases from J, the gap between germline ends came to 13 bases. Looked up from germline, CDR1 is SGHTA and CDR2 is FQGNSA. For the CDR3, the DNA is TGTGCCAGCAGCAATCCAGGGACCCACAATGAGCAGTTCTTC. As protein: CASSNPGTHNEQFF.

The chain has TRBV10-3 and TRBJ1-1; tentatively, D is TRBD1 (5 bases). CDR1 ENHRY and CDR2 SYGVKD come from the germline V gene. The CDR3 extends over 13 amino acids. V was trimmed by 4 bases and J by 1 base, leaving 7 bases between them. CDR3 coding DNA: TGTGCCATCAGTGGGGGGGGGAACACTGAAGCTTTCTTT. It specifies CAISGGGNTEAFF.

The V gene is TRBV11-2, the J gene TRBJ2-1, with a possible D match to TRBD1 (5 bases). The germline gives CDR1 SGHAT, CDR2 FQNNGV. The CDR3 runs 15 residues. Trimming removed 4 bases from V and 5 bases from J, with 15 bases in between. The CDR3 DNA reads TGTGCCAGCAGCTACACAGGAAACTTTAACAATGAGCAGTTCTTC. Protein: CASSYTGNFNNEQFF.

This clone was recorded once. This chain connects TRBV7-2 to TRBJ2-3, with 10 bases lining up with TRBD1. The trim removed 5 bases at V and 8 bases at J, leaving 13 bases unmatched. This CDR3 region has 16 residues. Per germline, CDR1 SGHTA and CDR2 FQGNSA. CDR3 sequence: CASSRKLGTGVSTQYF. In DNA, the CDR3 is TGTGCCAGCAGCCGAAAATTGGGGACAGGGGTTTCTACGCAGTATTTT.